This note documents a single T cell receptor (beta chain) sequence. The germline V gene has CDR1 SGHDT and CDR2 YYEEEE. The CDR3 length is 15 residues. J lost 0 bases, V lost 4 bases, and 6 bases had no gene match. The data belong to a study of blood T cell repertoires in COVID-19. About the study: Acute-phase and convalescent COVID-19 samples originated in the United States, Italy and Spain.

Some clones are missing from TCRdb's copy, which holds only in-frame ones; the method was immunoSEQ multiplex PCR. The repertoire includes 150,000 or so clones, nearly 85% of them detected once, and more than 40% sits in the top ten. The source material was peripheral blood. The gene calls are TRBV5-6 and TRBJ1-1; TRBD1 matches at 7 bases. This clonotype originated in a human donor in a cohort sampled during active COVID-19. The CDR3 region has the DNA TGTGCCAGCAGCGGGAACAGGGGTCTGAACACTGAAGCTTTCTTT. Translated: CASSGNRGLNTEAFF.